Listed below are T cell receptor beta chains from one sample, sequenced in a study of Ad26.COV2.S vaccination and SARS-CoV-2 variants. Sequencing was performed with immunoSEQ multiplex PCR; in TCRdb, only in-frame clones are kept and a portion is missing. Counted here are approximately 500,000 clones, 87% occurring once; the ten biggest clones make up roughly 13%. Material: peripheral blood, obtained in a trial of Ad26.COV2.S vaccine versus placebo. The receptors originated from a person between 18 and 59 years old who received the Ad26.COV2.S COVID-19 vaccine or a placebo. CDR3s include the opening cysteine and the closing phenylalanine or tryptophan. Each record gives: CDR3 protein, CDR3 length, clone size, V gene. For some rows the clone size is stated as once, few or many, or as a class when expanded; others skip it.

CDR3 protein: CASSKGEGRGGPLFYGYTF
CDR3 length: 19
clone size: NA
V gene: TRBV21-1

CDR3 protein: CASSLSGTGVMHGYTF
CDR3 length: 16
clone size: NA
V gene: TRBV3-1/TRBV3-2

CDR3 protein: CASSSPDFGRNEQFF
CDR3 length: 15
clone size: NA
V gene: TRBV6-2/TRBV6-3

CDR3 protein: CASSVGAEVTGELFF
CDR3 length: 15
clone size: NA
V gene: TRBV9

CDR3 protein: CASRGGGPGNTIYF
CDR3 length: 14
clone size: NA
V gene: TRBV11-2

CDR3 protein: CASSPADTQYF
CDR3 length: 11
clone size: few
V gene: TRBV7-2

CDR3 protein: CASSLASGEQYF
CDR3 length: 12
clone size: once
V gene: TRBV5-1

CDR3 protein: CASSLDGGSADEQYF
CDR3 length: 15
clone size: NA
V gene: TRBV7-2

CDR3 protein: CASSFGQGVRETQYF
CDR3 length: 15
clone size: NA
V gene: TRBV27

CDR3 protein: CASSSGTWSSPLHF
CDR3 length: 14
clone size: NA
V gene: TRBV7-2

CDR3 protein: CSARAGNTEAFF
CDR3 length: 12
clone size: NA
V gene: TRBV20-1

CDR3 protein: CASSLIGPYEQYF
CDR3 length: 13
clone size: NA
V gene: TRBV28

CDR3 protein: CAWMGGSYGYTF
CDR3 length: 12
clone size: NA
V gene: TRBV30

CDR3 protein: CATTRDRNTGELFF
CDR3 length: 14
clone size: NA
V gene: TRBV15

CDR3 protein: CATKGGSYEQYF
CDR3 length: 12
clone size: once
V gene: TRBV5-4

CDR3 protein: CASSLAGGETQYF
CDR3 length: 13
clone size: NA
V gene: TRBV12-3/TRBV12-4

CDR3 protein: CASSVEREVGTQYF
CDR3 length: 14
clone size: NA
V gene: TRBV9

CDR3 protein: CASKEGNTGELFF
CDR3 length: 13
clone size: NA
V gene: TRBV5-1

CDR3 protein: CATSRILEGGYTF
CDR3 length: 13
clone size: NA
V gene: TRBV15

CDR3 protein: CASSTDQGARSEAFF
CDR3 length: 15
clone size: NA
V gene: TRBV7-2

CDR3 protein: CASIGRSYEQYF
CDR3 length: 12
clone size: NA
V gene: TRBV6-5

CDR3 protein: CASSDRVINQPQHF
CDR3 length: 14
clone size: NA
V gene: TRBV2

CDR3 protein: CASSGQTGRKRNTDTQYF
CDR3 length: 18
clone size: NA
V gene: TRBV6-2/TRBV6-3

CDR3 protein: CASRAPGQGRFEQFF
CDR3 length: 15
clone size: NA
V gene: TRBV19

CDR3 protein: CASSTRTGLRETQYF
CDR3 length: 15
clone size: NA
V gene: TRBV7-6

CDR3 protein: CASIVRAQGGTEAFF
CDR3 length: 15
clone size: many
V gene: TRBV27